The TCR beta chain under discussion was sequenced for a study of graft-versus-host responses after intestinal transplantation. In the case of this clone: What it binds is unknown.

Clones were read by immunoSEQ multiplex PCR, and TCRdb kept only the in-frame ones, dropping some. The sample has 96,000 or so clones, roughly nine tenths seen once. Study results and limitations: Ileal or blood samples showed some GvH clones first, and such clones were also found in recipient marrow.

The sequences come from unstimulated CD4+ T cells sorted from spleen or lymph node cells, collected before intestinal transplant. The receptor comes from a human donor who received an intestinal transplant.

The CDR3 nucleotides read TGTGCCAGCAGGAGGTCGGGACAGGTGAACACTGAAGCTTTCTTT. Its translation is CASRRSGQVNTEAFF. The V call is TRBV2, the J call TRBJ1-1; 8 bases match TRBD1. Germline V CDR1 and CDR2: SNHLY, FYNNEI. This CDR3 region has 15 residues. V was pared by 6 bases and J by 0 bases, with 6 bases of the junction left unmatched.